What follows are 26 T cell receptor beta chains derived from one specimen sequenced in a study of patients and donors after allogeneic stem cell transplantation. TCRdb used MiXCR to reprocess the RT-PCR reads, holding one entry per CDR3 protein. This table holds over 400,000 distinct CDR3 sequences, under 20% found once. The sample taken for sequencing was blood, either unsorted or a sorted T cell fraction (not recorded which). These receptors came from a human donor who was either an allogeneic HSCT recipient or a stem cell or donor lymphocyte infusion donor (not recorded which). It is not recorded whose cells these are; they may come from a transplant donor.

The chain uses TRBV20-1 and TRBJ2-3; possible D gene TRBD2, 5 bases. Trimming removed 4 bases at V and 5 bases at J, with 19 bases between. The CDR3 runs to 15 residues. In germline, CDR1 is DFQATT, CDR2 SNEGSKA (reference sequence). The CDR3 nucleotides read TGCAGTGCTACCTCCACGACCCGACGGGGAGATACGCAGTATTTT. Translating it yields CSATSTTRRGDTQYF.

This clonotype turned up a few times. The V gene is TRBV5-5, the J gene TRBJ1-4; D might be TRBD1 (6 bases). Germline V CDR1 and CDR2: SGHKS, YYEKEE (reference sequence). With 6 bases removed from V and 5 bases from J, the gap between germline ends came to 14 bases. The CDR3 is made up of 14 amino acids. The CDR3 DNA follows: TGTGCCAGCAAGGGGGGAATAGAGAATGAAAAACTGTTTTTT. Amino acids: CASKGGIENEKLFF. Full variable domain (rest looked up from reference TRBV5-5 and TRBJ1-4): DAGVTQSPTHLIKTRGQQVTLRCSPISGHKSVSWYQQVLGQGPQFIFQYYEKEERGRGNFPDRFSARQFPNYSSELNVNALLLGDSALYLCASKGGIENEKLFFGSGTQLSVL.

This clonotype was found a few times. V gene TRBV28 combines with J gene TRBJ2-1; D perhaps matches TRBD2 (5 bases). Germline CDR1 MDHEN, CDR2 SYDVKM. V gave up 6 bases and J gave up 6 bases, with 12 bases separating them. This CDR3 comprises 13 residues. For the CDR3, the DNA is TGTGCCAGCAGCGGACTCCCACTCAATGAGCAGTTCTTC. Its translation is CASSGLPLNEQFF. Variable domain in full (rest from reference TRBV28 and TRBJ2-1): DVKVTQSSRYLVKRTGEKVFLECVQDMDHENMFWYRQDPGLGLRLIYFSYDVKMKEKGDIPEGYSVSREKKERFSLILESASTNQTSMYLCASSGLPLNEQFFGPGTRLTVL.

The rearrangement uses TRBV12-3 or TRBV12-4 and TRBJ2-7, with 7 bases lining up with TRBD1. Trimming at V came to 8 bases and at J to 2 bases, leaving 15 bases not matched to a gene. This CDR3 has 16 residues. The CDR3 sequence: CASRSSGQKAPYEQYF. The DNA for the CDR3 is TGTGCCAGCCGAAGCTCGGGACAGAAAGCCCCCTACGAGCAGTACTTC.

This clonotype occurred many times. The gene calls are TRBV15 and TRBJ2-2, with 7 bases fitting TRBD2. The germline CDR1 and CDR2 sequences are LNHNV and YYDKDF (reference sequence). CDR3 length: 16 amino acids. V lost 0 bases and J lost 4; bases outside the gene matches: 5. The CDR3 is CATSRDRLAVTGELFF. In nucleotides, the CDR3 is TGTGCCACCAGCAGAGATCGGCTAGCGGTCACCGGGGAGCTGTTTTTT.

The chain combines TRBV5-1 with TRBJ2-3, with 10 bases matching TRBD2. The CDR3 is made up of 15 amino acids. The V gene's germline CDR1 is SGHRS and CDR2 YFSETQ. J was trimmed by 5 bases and V by 0 bases; bases with no gene match: 3. The DNA of the CDR3 is TGCGCCAGCAGCTTGGGAGCGGGAGGGGAAGATACGCAGTATTTT. Translated: CASSLGAGGEDTQYF.

The rearrangement uses TRBV7-9 and TRBJ2-7; 13 bases line up with TRBD2. CDR1 SEHNR and CDR2 FQNEAQ come from the germline V gene (reference sequence). V lost 3 bases, J lost 7 bases, and 3 bases stayed unmatched. CDR3 length equals 14 residues. The CDR3 sequence: CASSFVLAGGEQYF. DNA for the CDR3: TGTGCCAGCAGCTTCGTACTAGCGGGAGGGGAGCAGTACTTC. Full variable domain (missing parts from reference TRBV7-9 and TRBJ2-7): DTGVSQNPRHKITKRGQNVTFRCDPISEHNRLYWYRQTLGQGPEFLTYFQNEAQLEKSRLLSDRFSAERPKGSFSTLEIQRTEQGDSAMYLCASSFVLAGGEQYFGPGTRLTVT.

The table lists this clonotype with a few counts. The V gene is TRBV12-3 or TRBV12-4, the J gene TRBJ2-3; D perhaps matches TRBD1 (6 bases). The CDR3 consists of 14 residues. The V gene lost 5 bases and the J gene lost 6 bases, with 15 bases spanning the gap. Here the CDR3 DNA reads TGTGCCAGCAGTACCAGGGGTCCCGGGGATACGCAGTATTTT. It is translated as CASSTRGPGDTQYF.

In regard to this clonotype: A single base separates this from a much larger clone, so it may be a read error. The chain joins TRBV12-3 or TRBV12-4 to TRBJ2-2; D remains unclear. The V and J ends lost 7 bases and 1 base respectively, with 4 bases between them. This CDR3 contains 12 residues. The chain's CDR3 is CASIENTGELFF. Here the CDR3 DNA reads TGTGCCAGCATCGAGAACACCGGGGAGCTGTTTTTT.

This clonotype was recorded at least ten times. This sequence joins TRBV28 and TRBJ2-5, with 10 bases matching TRBD2. Losses at the gene ends were 7 bases for V and 1 base for J; bases not matched to a gene: 3. CDR3 length equals 14 residues. Per the germline V gene, CDR1 is MDHEN and CDR2 is SYDVKM. The CDR3 is CASKVAGGQETQYF. DNA of the CDR3: TGTGCCAGCAAGGTAGCGGGGGGCCAAGAGACCCAGTACTTC.

Of note for this clonotype: A junction boundary mismatches the germline segment, possibly from a read error. This chain links TRBV7-7 with TRBJ2-7; the match to TRBD1 covers 9 bases. The CDR3 has 15 residues. Germline CDR1 is SSHAT and CDR2 is FNYEAQ (reference sequence). The CDR3 loop is CASSLALGQGNEQYF. The CDR3 DNA reads as TGTGCTAGCAGCTTAGCGCTCGGACAGGGGAACGAGCAGTACTTC.

The rearrangement joins TRBV3-1 to TRBJ2-3, with 8 bases aligning to TRBD2. V trimming: 4 bases; J trimming: 9 bases; junction bases outside the gene matches: 12. Per the germline V gene, CDR1 is LGHDT and CDR2 is YNNKEL (reference sequence). This CDR3 region has 15 residues. Written as DNA, the CDR3 is TGTGCCAGCAGCCCCGGGAGGGGATATAGTGAGACGCAGTATTTT. Translated: CASSPGRGYSETQYF.

The rearrangement joins TRBV27 to TRBJ2-3; unclear D gene. This CDR3 region has 13 residues. The V gene lost 10 bases and the J gene lost 0 bases, with 11 bases spanning the gap. The V gene's germline CDR1 is MNHEY and CDR2 SMNVEV (reference sequence). The CDR3 sequence: CATLGWSTDTQYF. CDR3 in DNA: TGTGCCACCTTGGGATGGAGCACAGATACGCAGTATTTT.

The chain links TRBV5-1 to TRBJ2-1, with 12 positions matching TRBD2. The CDR3 is made up of 16 amino acids. Germline V gives CDR1 SGHRS, CDR2 YFSETQ. V shed 4 bases and J 2 bases; nucleotides not matched to a gene: 4. The CDR3 DNA sequence: TGCGCCAGCAGCACACGGACTAGCGGGACCTACAATGAGCAGTTCTTC. Encoded protein: CASSTRTSGTYNEQFF.

This clonotype occurred a few times. The rearrangement joins TRBV6-1 to TRBJ2-2; D possibly corresponds to TRBD2 (6 bases). This CDR3 contains 15 residues. Trimming took off 6 bases at V and 4 bases at J, with 15 bases between the two ends. The germline gives CDR1 MNHNS, CDR2 SASEGT. Here the CDR3 reads CASRNGGGGTGELFF. CDR3 nucleotides: TGTGCCAGCAGGAACGGGGGAGGAGGCACCGGGGAGCTGTTTTTT.

This clonotype turned up a few times. The rearrangement joins TRBV4-1 to TRBJ2-3; D possibly matches TRBD1 or TRBD2 (5 bases each). The germline V and J ends were trimmed by 3 bases and 5 bases, with 21 bases remaining between them. Per the germline V gene, CDR1 is MGHRA and CDR2 is YSYEKL. This CDR3 contains 17 residues. The CDR3 reads CASSHHFRDPARDTQYF. The CDR3 nucleotides are TGCGCCAGCAGCCATCATTTCCGGGACCCCGCAAGAGATACGCAGTATTTT.

At least ten counts were recorded for this clonotype. V and J are TRBV9 and TRBJ2-1, with 7 bases lining up with TRBD1. The CDR3 runs to 15 residues. The junction had 4 bases not matched to a gene; V was cut back by 0 bases and J by 4 bases. CDR1 and CDR2 (germline): SGDLS, YYNGEE. This CDR3 reads CASSVVETGYNEQFF. The DNA of the CDR3 is TGTGCCAGCAGCGTAGTAGAGACAGGGTACAATGAGCAGTTCTTC.

This clonotype has more than one count but fewer than ten. The chain recombines TRBV11-2 with TRBJ2-5; D is perhaps TRBD2 (5 bases). CDR1 is SGHAT, CDR2 FQNNGV, per germline. V lost 1 base and J 2 bases, leaving 11 bases between the germline ends. The CDR3 is 15 residues long. CDR3 DNA sequence: TGTGCCAGCAGCTTAGCGGGGAAGCGACAAGAGACCCAGTACTTC. It is translated as CASSLAGKRQETQYF.

This clonotype has just a few counts. This chain uses TRBV12-3 or TRBV12-4 with TRBJ2-7; 11 positions match TRBD2. V trimming: 6 bases; J trimming: 6 bases; junction bases outside the gene matches: 4. CDR3 length equals 13 residues. In DNA, the CDR3 is TGTGCCAGCAGCCTAGCGGGAGGATCCGAGCAGTACTTC. Its translation is CASSLAGGSEQYF.

This clonotype was picked up a small number of times. The V gene is TRBV3-1, the J gene TRBJ1-2, with D unresolved. Trimming left V 5 bases short and J 4 bases short, with 20 bases between. Germline V gene lookup returns CDR1 LGHDT and CDR2 YNNKEL (reference sequence). The CDR3 covers 16 residues. In DNA, the CDR3 is TGTGCCAGCAGCGCAACACGAGGAATGGGGATCTATGGCTACACCTTC. Its protein is CASSATRGMGIYGYTF. The whole variable domain, remainder taken from reference TRBV3-1 and TRBJ1-2, is DTAVSQTPKYLVTQMGNDKSIKCEQNLGHDTMYWYKQDSKKFLKIMFSYNNKELIINETVPNRFSPKSPDKAHLNLHINSLELGDSAVYFCASSATRGMGIYGYTFGSGTRLTVV.

This clonotype was counted once. The chain recombines TRBV6-1 with TRBJ1-6; 7 bases line up with TRBD1. Germline loops: CDR1 MNHNS, CDR2 SASEGT. This CDR3 spans 14 amino acids. Trimming took 7 bases from V and 4 from J; bases not matched to a gene: 4. DNA of the CDR3: TGTGCCAGCAAAGGACAGGCTTATAATTCACCCCTCCACTTT. This codes for CASKGQAYNSPLHF.

V is TRBV14 and J is TRBJ1-6; maybe TRBD1 (6 bases). The CDR3 length is 14 residues. V lost 1 base and J lost 10, with 11 bases in between. CDR1 is SGHDN, CDR2 FVKESK, per germline. The CDR3 bases are TGTGCCAGCAGCCAAGTCTCAGGGGAATCACCCCTCCACTTT. Translation gives CASSQVSGESPLHF.

The chain carries TRBV15 and TRBJ1-2; 7 nucleotides agree with TRBD1. Germline V gene sequence: CDR1 LNHNV, CDR2 YYDKDF (reference sequence). The CDR3 extends over 18 amino acids. Trimming took 2 bases from V and 4 from J; bases not matched to a gene: 16. CDR3 nucleotide sequence: TGTGCCACCAGCAGATCCAGGGGGAAACGAGAAAGAAGCTATGGCTACACCTTC. It codes for CATSRSRGKRERSYGYTF.

This clonotype was observed a handful of times. The rearrangement joins TRBV6-1 to TRBJ2-3, with 10 bases identical to TRBD2. The V segment lost 6 bases and the J segment 8 bases; nucleotides outside the gene matches: 8. This CDR3 comprises 14 residues. Germline V lookup: CDR1 MNHNS, CDR2 SASEGT. The CDR3 here is CASRSSGSVGTQYF. Here the CDR3 DNA reads TGTGCCAGCAGGTCTAGCGGGAGTGTTGGTACGCAGTATTTT.

This clonotype came up a few times. The chain is built from TRBV7-6 and TRBJ2-3, with TRBD2 identical over 8 bases. Germline V lookup: CDR1 SGHVS, CDR2 FNYEAQ. The CDR3 spans 19 residues. V lost 6 bases, J lost 2 bases, and 19 bases stayed unmatched. This chain's CDR3 is CASRPFSTTREGLTDTQYF. CDR3 DNA: TGTGCCAGCAGGCCATTTAGTACTACTCGGGAGGGCCTCACAGATACGCAGTATTTT.

This clonotype has at least ten counts. The rearrangement uses TRBV20-1 and TRBJ2-3; unclear D gene. Trimming took off 3 bases at V and 4 bases at J, with 11 bases between the two ends. CDR1 and CDR2 (germline): DFQATT, SNEGSKA (reference sequence). CDR3 length: 13 amino acids. The CDR3 loop is CSARGLSADTQYF. The CDR3 DNA reads TGCAGTGCTAGGGGTCTTTCCGCAGATACGCAGTATTTT.